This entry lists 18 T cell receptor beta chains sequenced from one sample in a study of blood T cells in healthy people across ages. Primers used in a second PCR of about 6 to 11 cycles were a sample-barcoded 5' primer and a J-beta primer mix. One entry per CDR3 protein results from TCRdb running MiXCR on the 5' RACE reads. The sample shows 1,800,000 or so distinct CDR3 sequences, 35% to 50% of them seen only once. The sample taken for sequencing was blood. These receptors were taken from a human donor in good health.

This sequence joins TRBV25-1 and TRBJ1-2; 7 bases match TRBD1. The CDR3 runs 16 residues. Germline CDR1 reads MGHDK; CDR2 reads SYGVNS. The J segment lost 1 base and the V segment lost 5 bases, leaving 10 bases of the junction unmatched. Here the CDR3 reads CASSKRGTASNYGYTF. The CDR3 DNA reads TGTGCCAGCAGTAAGAGGGGGACAGCGAGTAACTATGGCTACACCTTC.

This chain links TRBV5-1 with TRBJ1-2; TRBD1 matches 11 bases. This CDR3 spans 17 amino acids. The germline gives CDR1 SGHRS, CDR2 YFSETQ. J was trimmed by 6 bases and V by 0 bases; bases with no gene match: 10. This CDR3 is CASSLVGQGAYPNGYTF. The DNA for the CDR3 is TGCGCCAGCAGCTTGGTCGGACAGGGGGCCTATCCTAATGGCTACACCTTC.

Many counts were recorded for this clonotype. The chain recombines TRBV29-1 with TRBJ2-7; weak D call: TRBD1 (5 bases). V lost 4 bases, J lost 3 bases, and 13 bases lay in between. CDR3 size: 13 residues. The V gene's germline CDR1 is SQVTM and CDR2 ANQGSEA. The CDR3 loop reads CSVGQSKVYEQYF. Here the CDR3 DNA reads TGCAGCGTTGGACAGTCCAAAGTCTACGAGCAGTACTTC.

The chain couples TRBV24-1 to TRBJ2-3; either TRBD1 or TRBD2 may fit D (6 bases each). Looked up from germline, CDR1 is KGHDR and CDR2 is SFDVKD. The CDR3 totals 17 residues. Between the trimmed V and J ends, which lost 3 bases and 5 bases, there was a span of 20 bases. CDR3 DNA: TGTGCCACCAGTGATGGAGGGGTAGCCGAGGGGGTAGATACGCAGTATTTT. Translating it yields CATSDGGVAEGVDTQYF.

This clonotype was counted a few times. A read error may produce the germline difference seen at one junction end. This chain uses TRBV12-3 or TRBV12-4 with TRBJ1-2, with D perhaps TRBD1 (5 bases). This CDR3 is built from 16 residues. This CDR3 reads CACSWVGVDTREGYTF. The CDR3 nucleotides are TGTGCCTGCAGTTGGGTCGGGGTGGACACCCGAGAGGGCTACACCTTC.

CDR3 in DNA: TGTGCCAGCAGTGAAGTAAGGGGCCGATCAAATGAAAAACTGTTTTTT. Amino acid sequence: CASSEVRGRSNEKLFF. The chain is built from TRBV6-1 and TRBJ1-4, with D possibly matching TRBD1 (5 bases). Germline V gene sequence: CDR1 MNHNS, CDR2 SASEGT. The CDR3 loop spans 16 amino acids. The V and J ends lost 1 base and 5 bases respectively, with 14 bases between them.

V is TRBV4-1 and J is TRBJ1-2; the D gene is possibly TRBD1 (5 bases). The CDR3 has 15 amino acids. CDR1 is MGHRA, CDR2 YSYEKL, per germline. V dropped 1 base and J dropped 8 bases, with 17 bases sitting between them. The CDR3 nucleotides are TGCGCCAGCAGCCAAGTACAGGACAATGCTTGGGGCTACACCTTC. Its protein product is CASSQVQDNAWGYTF.

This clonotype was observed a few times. The CDR3 DNA sequence: TGCAGTGCCTCGGGGAGCTCCTATAATTCACCCCTCCACTTT. This codes for CSASGSSYNSPLHF. The V and J genes are TRBV20-1 and TRBJ1-6; the D is unclear. The CDR3 consists of 14 residues. Trimming pared 6 bases from V and 0 bases from J, leaving 9 bases between. Germline lookup yields CDR1 DFQATT and CDR2 SNEGSKA (reference sequence).

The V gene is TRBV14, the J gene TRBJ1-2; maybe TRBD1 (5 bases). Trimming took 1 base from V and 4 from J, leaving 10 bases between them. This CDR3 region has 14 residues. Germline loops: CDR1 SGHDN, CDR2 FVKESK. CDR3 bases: TGTGCCAGCAGCCAAGGGGGCTATTTCTATGGCTACACCTTC. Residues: CASSQGGYFYGYTF.

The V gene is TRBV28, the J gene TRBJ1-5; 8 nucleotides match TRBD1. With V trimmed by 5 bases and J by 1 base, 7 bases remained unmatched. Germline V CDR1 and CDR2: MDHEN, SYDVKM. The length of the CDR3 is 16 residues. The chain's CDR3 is CASSDRGGVSNQPQHF. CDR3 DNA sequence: TGTGCCAGCAGTGACAGGGGAGGGGTCAGCAATCAGCCCCAGCATTTT.

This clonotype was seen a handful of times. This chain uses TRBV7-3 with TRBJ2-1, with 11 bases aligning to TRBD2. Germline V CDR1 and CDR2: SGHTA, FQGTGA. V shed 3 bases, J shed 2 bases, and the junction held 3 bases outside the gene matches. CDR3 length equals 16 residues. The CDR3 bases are TGTGCCAGCAGCTTTGGGACTAGCGGAACCTACAATGAGCAGTTCTTC. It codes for CASSFGTSGTYNEQFF.

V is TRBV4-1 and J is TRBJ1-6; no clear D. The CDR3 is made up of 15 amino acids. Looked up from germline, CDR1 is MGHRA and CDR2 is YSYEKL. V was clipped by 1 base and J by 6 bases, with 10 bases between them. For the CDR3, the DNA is TGCGCCAGCAGCCAAGCAAGAAGCTCTAATTCACCCCTCCACTTT. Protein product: CASSQARSSNSPLHF.

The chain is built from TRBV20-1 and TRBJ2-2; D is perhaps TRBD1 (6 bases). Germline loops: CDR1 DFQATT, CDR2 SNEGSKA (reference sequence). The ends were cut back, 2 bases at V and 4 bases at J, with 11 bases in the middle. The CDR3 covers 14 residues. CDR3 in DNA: TGCAGTGCTAGAAGACAGGAAGGCACCGGGGAGCTGTTTTTT. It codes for CSARRQEGTGELFF.

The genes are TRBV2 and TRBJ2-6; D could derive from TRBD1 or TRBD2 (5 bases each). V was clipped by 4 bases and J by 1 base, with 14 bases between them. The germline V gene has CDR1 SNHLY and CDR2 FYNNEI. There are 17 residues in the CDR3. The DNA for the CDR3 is TGTGCCAGCAGTGTCCCGGGACGGTCTTCTGGGGCCAACGTCCTGACTTTC. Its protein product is CASSVPGRSSGANVLTF.

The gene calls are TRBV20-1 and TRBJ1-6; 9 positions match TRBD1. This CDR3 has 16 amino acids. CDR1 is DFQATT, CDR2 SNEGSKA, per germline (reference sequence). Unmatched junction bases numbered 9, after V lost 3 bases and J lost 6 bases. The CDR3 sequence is CSASPINRGLNSPLHF. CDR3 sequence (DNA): TGCAGTGCTAGCCCTATAAACAGGGGGCTTAATTCACCCCTCCACTTT.

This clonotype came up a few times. The CDR3 nucleotides read TGTGCCAGCAGTTATGAGGGGGGACCTGCATATGGCTACACCTTC. Its protein is CASSYEGGPAYGYTF. The chain couples TRBV6-6 to TRBJ1-2; tentatively, D is TRBD1 (6 bases). Germline CDR1 and CDR2: MNHNY and SVGAGI (reference sequence). The germline V and J ends were trimmed by 3 bases and 5 bases, with 16 bases remaining between them. The CDR3 consists of 15 residues.

The CDR3 DNA follows: TGTGCCAGCAGTTTAGAGGACAGGGTCGTTATTTACCATGGCTACACCTTC. Protein product: CASSLEDRVVIYHGYTF. The V and J genes are TRBV28 and TRBJ1-2, with 8 nucleotides matching TRBD1. CDR3 size: 17 residues. Germline lookup yields CDR1 MDHEN and CDR2 SYDVKM. V gave up 2 bases and J gave up 6 bases; unmatched junction bases: 14.

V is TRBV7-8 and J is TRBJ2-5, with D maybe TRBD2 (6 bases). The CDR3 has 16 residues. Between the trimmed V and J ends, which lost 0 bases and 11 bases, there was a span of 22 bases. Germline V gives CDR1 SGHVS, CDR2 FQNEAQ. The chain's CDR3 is CASSLASGVTTRWQYF. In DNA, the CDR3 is TGTGCCAGCAGCTTAGCATCGGGGGTTACTACGAGATGGCAGTACTTC.